This TCR beta chain was retrieved from a study of tumor-infiltrating lymphocytes in primary liver carcinoma. About the research overall: Patients were both men and women, whose ages ran from 30 to 69 years. Productive TCRbeta read yields ran from roughly 3.6 to 7.1 million per sample and were similar between tissues.

TCR beta cDNA was reverse-transcribed from roughly 520 ng of total RNA. The reaction used a constant-region primer and ProtoScript II reverse transcriptase. Three-round nested multiplex PCR performed with slightly modified ARM-PCR produced the TCR beta libraries. TRBV1-TRBV30 forward primers paired with a C-beta reverse primer were used in the first two PCR rounds, which ran approximately 10 cycles each. MiXCR was run by TCRdb on the multiplex PCR reads, yielding one entry per CDR3 protein. The data contain more than 70,000 distinct CDR3 sequences, 72% of them singletons. In the case of this clonotype: Its antigen is currently unknown.

Germline V gives CDR1 MNHEY, CDR2 SVGAGI. This CDR3 contains 18 residues. The V segment lost 0 bases and the J segment 6 bases; nucleotides outside the gene matches: 11. The study co-extracted DNA and RNA from around 20-30 mg of unsorted bulk tissue. By surgical resection, the patients were treated for their primary liver carcinoma. Findings and caveats of the study: Only about 7.5-24% of top clones showed up in all five tumor regions.

The sequencing input was liver tumor tissue from sampling region 1. Subset given: tumor region T1, superior pole. The chain has TRBV6-5 and TRBJ1-6, with 7 bases fitting TRBD1. The receptor was derived from a man aged 40-50 years with primary liver carcinoma and hepatitis B virus infection. This CDR3 is CASSYSGLQGTSNSPLHF. The CDR3 coding sequence is TGTGCCAGCAGTTACTCGGGGCTACAGGGGACGAGTAATTCACCCCTCCACTTT.